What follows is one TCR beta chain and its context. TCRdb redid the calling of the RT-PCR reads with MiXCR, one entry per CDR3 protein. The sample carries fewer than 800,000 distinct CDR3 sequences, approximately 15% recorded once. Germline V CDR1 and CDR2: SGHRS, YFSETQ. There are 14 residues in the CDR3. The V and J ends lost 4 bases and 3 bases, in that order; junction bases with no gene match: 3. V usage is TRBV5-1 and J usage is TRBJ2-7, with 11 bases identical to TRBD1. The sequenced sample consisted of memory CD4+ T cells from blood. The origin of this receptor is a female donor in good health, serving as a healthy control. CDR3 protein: CASSGQGAYYEQYF. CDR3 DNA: TGCGCCAGCAGCGGACAGGGGGCTTACTACGAGCAGTACTTC.